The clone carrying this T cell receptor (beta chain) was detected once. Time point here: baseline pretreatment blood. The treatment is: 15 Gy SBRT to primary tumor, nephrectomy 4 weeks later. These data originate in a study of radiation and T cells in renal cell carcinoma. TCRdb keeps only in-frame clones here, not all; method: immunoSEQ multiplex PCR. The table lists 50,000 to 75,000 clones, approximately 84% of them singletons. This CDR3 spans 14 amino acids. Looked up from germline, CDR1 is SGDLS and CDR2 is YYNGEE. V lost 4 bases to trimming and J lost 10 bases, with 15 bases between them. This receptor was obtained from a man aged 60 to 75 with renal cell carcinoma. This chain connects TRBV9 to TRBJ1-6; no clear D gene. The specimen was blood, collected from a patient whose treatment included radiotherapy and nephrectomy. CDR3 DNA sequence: TGTGCCAGCAGCCCACTAGCAATGAACTCACCCCTCCACTTT. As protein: CASSPLAMNSPLHF.